These 25 T cell receptor beta chains share one sample of origin, sequenced in a study of CD8 T cells in Susac syndrome. An amount of RNA that ranged from roughly 0.45 to 1 ug was reverse transcribed with random hexamers. TCRdb reprocessed the immunoSEQ multiplex PCR reads via MiXCR and lists one record per CDR3 protein. The data contain about 180,000 distinct CDR3 sequences, around 94% of them singletons. The source material was CD4+ T cells from PBMCs. All receptors come from a human donor with Susac syndrome.

In this sample, this clonotype turned up once. The genes are TRBV20-1 and TRBJ2-2, with D possibly being TRBD1 (6 bases). The germline V and J ends were trimmed by 4 bases and 2 bases, with 14 bases remaining between them. Germline V gene lookup returns CDR1 DFQATT and CDR2 SNEGSKA (reference sequence). This CDR3 has 15 residues. In DNA form, the CDR3 reads TGCAGTGCTACTCCGGGACAAACTAACACCGGGGAGCTGTTTTTT. The encoded protein is CSATPGQTNTGELFF.

V gene TRBV30 combines with J gene TRBJ1-1, with D perhaps matching TRBD1 (5 bases). Trimming shortened V by 0 bases and J by 4 bases, and 9 bases separated the two germline ends. CDR3 length equals 13 residues. Germline values: CDR1 GTSNPN, CDR2 SVGIG (reference sequence). The CDR3 DNA reads TGTGCCTGGAGTGTACAGGTGTCCACTGAAGCTTTCTTT. Protein product: CAWSVQVSTEAFF.

The genes are TRBV12-3 or TRBV12-4 and TRBJ1-1, with TRBD1 as a possible D gene (5 bases). Trimming cost V 2 bases and J 7 bases, with 11 bases left between them. This CDR3 contains 13 residues. CDR3 nucleotide sequence: TGTGCCAGCAGTTTAAAGGCCGACAGTGAAGCTTTCTTT. It specifies CASSLKADSEAFF.

The J gene is TRBJ2-1, the V gene TRBV18; 13 bases fit TRBD2. Unmatched junction bases numbered 4, after V lost 6 bases and J lost 5 bases. The CDR3 contains 15 residues. Germline values: CDR1 KGHSH, CDR2 LQKENI. CDR3 sequence: CASSWTSGSHNEQFF. In DNA, the CDR3 is TGTGCCAGCTCGTGGACTAGCGGGAGCCACAATGAGCAGTTCTTC.

This sequence joins TRBV20-1 and TRBJ1-1; no definite D call. Trimming took 0 bases from V and 0 from J, leaving 11 bases between them. In germline, CDR1 is DFQATT, CDR2 SNEGSKA (reference sequence). The CDR3 is made up of 15 amino acids. CDR3 coding DNA: TGCAGTGCTAGAGAGGATCCAGCCATGAACACTGAAGCTTTCTTT. It is translated as CSAREDPAMNTEAFF.

The chain couples TRBV5-4 to TRBJ1-1; 7 nucleotides match TRBD1. This CDR3 comprises 15 residues. Germline trimming cut 3 bases from V and 0 bases from J; bases unmatched to any gene: 5. CDR1 is SGHNT, CDR2 YYREEE, per germline (reference sequence). CDR3 in DNA: TGTGCCAGCAGCTGGGAACAGGGGCTGAACACTGAAGCTTTCTTT. This gives the protein CASSWEQGLNTEAFF.

This CDR3 reads CAWSLGSGNTIYF. In DNA form, the CDR3 reads TGTGCCTGGAGTCTTGGGTCTGGAAACACCATATATTTT. The gene calls are TRBV30 and TRBJ1-3; no clear D gene. There are 13 residues in the CDR3. V was trimmed by 2 bases and J by 1 base, leaving 6 bases between them. Germline V gene lookup returns CDR1 GTSNPN and CDR2 SVGIG (reference sequence).

The chain links TRBV6-1 to TRBJ2-7; 8 nucleotides line up with TRBD1. V trimming: 4 bases; J trimming: 3 bases; junction bases outside the gene matches: 2. The CDR3 is 13 residues long. Germline-derived CDR1 and CDR2 are MNHNS and SASEGT. CDR3 sequence: CASSAGTGYEQYF. As DNA, the CDR3 is TGTGCCAGCAGTGCCGGGACAGGCTACGAGCAGTACTTC.

The chain employs TRBV10-3 and TRBJ1-5; tentatively, D is TRBD1 (5 bases). V shed 4 bases and J shed 5 bases, with 6 bases lying between them. Germline V gene data show CDR1 as ENHRY and CDR2 as SYGVKD. CDR3 length: 12 residues. CDR3 region: CAISAGDQPQHF. Here the CDR3 DNA reads TGTGCCATCAGTGCGGGGGATCAGCCCCAGCATTTT.

This clonotype was counted only a few times. V usage is TRBV19 and J usage is TRBJ1-5; D remains unclear. V was pared by 4 bases and J by 0 bases, with 1 base between. This CDR3 contains 12 residues. Germline loops: CDR1 LNHDA, CDR2 SQIVND (reference sequence). CDR3 DNA sequence: TGTGCCAGTAGTACTAGCAATCAGCCCCAGCATTTT. Its protein is CASSTSNQPQHF.

The rearrangement uses TRBV25-1 and TRBJ2-7, with TRBD2 matching 9 bases. Unmatched junction bases numbered 6, after V lost 5 bases and J lost 4 bases. CDR1 and CDR2 from the germline V gene are MGHDK and SYGVNS. The CDR3 extends over 14 amino acids. For the CDR3, the DNA is TGTGCCAGCAGTCGTAGCGGGAGACAATACGAGCAGTACTTC. Encoded protein: CASSRSGRQYEQYF.

The chain has TRBV18 and TRBJ1-1; maybe TRBD1 (5 bases). V was pared by 3 bases and J by 1 base, with 9 bases between. CDR1 and CDR2 (germline): KGHSH, LQKENI. This CDR3 has 14 residues. Written as DNA, the CDR3 is TGTGCCAGCTCACCGGCCGGACAGAACACTGAAGCTTTCTTT. Amino acid sequence: CASSPAGQNTEAFF.

This clonotype occurred once. The V and J genes are TRBV29-1 and TRBJ2-3; D unresolved. CDR3 length: 13 amino acids. Between the trimmed V and J ends, which lost 4 bases and 6 bases, there was a span of 14 bases. The germline V gene encodes CDR1 SQVTM and CDR2 ANQGSEA. The DNA for the CDR3 is TGCAGCGTTGGCCGTCCAGGCCAGGATACGCAGTATTTT. Residues: CSVGRPGQDTQYF.

This sequence joins TRBV28 and TRBJ1-2; 7 bases line up with TRBD1. From germline, CDR1 is MDHEN and CDR2 SYDVKM. The V gene end was trimmed by 7 bases and the J gene end by 8 bases; junction bases not matched to a gene: 10. This CDR3 region has 13 residues. DNA for the CDR3: TGTGCCAGCACCCCAGGGGGGCTTGGAGGCTACACCTTC. This encodes CASTPGGLGGYTF.

A single count supports this clonotype. The gene calls are TRBV29-1 and TRBJ2-5; tentative D call: TRBD1 (6 bases). Germline V gene data show CDR1 as SQVTM and CDR2 as ANQGSEA. V shed 5 bases and J shed 2 bases, with 12 bases lying between them. CDR3 length: 13 amino acids. CDR3 sequence (DNA): TGCAGCGTTAGCCGGGACAATCAAGAGACCCAGTACTTC. Protein product: CSVSRDNQETQYF.

The chain recombines TRBV15 with TRBJ2-7; D is unresolved. Germline V gene data show CDR1 as LNHNV and CDR2 as YYDKDF (reference sequence). Trimming took 0 bases from V and 0 from J, leaving 12 bases between them. This CDR3 comprises 16 residues. The CDR3, as DNA: TGTGCCACCAGCAGAGATTGGGCAGCGAACTCCTACGAGCAGTACTTC. It is translated as CATSRDWAANSYEQYF. The whole variable domain, remainder taken from reference TRBV15 and TRBJ2-7, is DAMVIQNPRYQVTQFGKPVTLSCSQTLNHNVMYWYQQKSSQAPKLLFHYYDKDFNNEADTPDNFQSRRPNTSFCFLDIRSPGLGDTAMYLCATSRDWAANSYEQYFGPGTRLTVT.

The V call is TRBV30, the J call TRBJ1-2; D may be TRBD1 (6 bases). Germline values: CDR1 GTSNPN, CDR2 SVGIG (reference sequence). V shed 2 bases and J shed 2 bases, with 15 bases lying between them. CDR3 length: 15 amino acids. The CDR3 sequence is CAWSFGRTENYGYTF. In nucleotides, the CDR3 is TGTGCCTGGAGTTTTGGAAGGACAGAAAACTATGGCTACACCTTC.

The chain is built from TRBV30 and TRBJ2-3, with a weak D call TRBD1 (6 bases). Trimming took off 6 bases at V and 1 base at J, with 17 bases between the two ends. This CDR3 is 15 amino acids long. Per germline, CDR1 GTSNPN and CDR2 SVGIG (reference sequence). The CDR3 here is CACQSYRVRTDTQYF. CDR3 DNA sequence: TGTGCCTGCCAGAGCTACAGGGTGCGCACAGATACGCAGTATTTT.

This rearrangement joins TRBV6-1 to TRBJ1-1; 7 positions agree with TRBD1. The CDR3 extends over 15 amino acids. The V and J ends lost 8 bases and 1 base, in that order; junction bases with no gene match: 10. CDR1 MNHNS and CDR2 SASEGT come from the germline V gene. The CDR3 DNA is TGTGCCAGCGACAACCAGGGACAGACGAACACTGAAGCTTTCTTT. This translates into CASDNQGQTNTEAFF.

V is TRBV18 and J is TRBJ1-1; no reliable D call. The ends were cut back, 4 bases at V and 1 base at J, with 13 bases in the middle. From germline, CDR1 is KGHSH and CDR2 LQKENI. The CDR3 contains 15 residues. CDR3 nucleotide sequence: TGTGCCAGCTCACAAACCGGACGGACGAACACTGAAGCTTTCTTT. Translation: CASSQTGRTNTEAFF.

V and J are TRBV28 and TRBJ1-5; unclear D gene. Deletions cut 5 bases from V and 5 bases from J, with 7 bases between. The CDR3 runs 12 residues. Per the germline V gene, CDR1 is MDHEN and CDR2 is SYDVKM. CDR3 protein: CASSVRHQPQHF. The CDR3 nucleotides read TGTGCCAGCAGTGTCAGGCATCAGCCCCAGCATTTT.

This clonotype was found once. The chain links TRBV27 to TRBJ2-1; D is perhaps TRBD2 (6 bases). The CDR3 totals 12 residues. Per germline, CDR1 MNHEY and CDR2 SMNVEV (reference sequence). V shed 6 bases and J shed 9 bases, with 12 bases lying between them. This chain's CDR3 is CASSRQGGEQFF. DNA of the CDR3: TGTGCCAGCAGCCGGCAGGGAGGTGAGCAGTTCTTC.

V gene TRBV14 combines with J gene TRBJ1-1; D is undetermined. In germline, CDR1 is SGHDN, CDR2 FVKESK. V was clipped by 4 bases and J by 6 bases, with 15 bases between them. The CDR3 sequence is 14 residues long. The CDR3: CASSPRDPKAEAFF. The CDR3 DNA sequence: TGTGCCAGCAGCCCACGAGATCCGAAGGCTGAAGCTTTCTTT.

J is TRBJ2-7 and V is TRBV9; weak D call: TRBD2 (5 bases). The CDR3 totals 14 residues. The germline CDR1 and CDR2 sequences are SGDLS and YYNGEE. V was shortened by 4 bases and J by 6 bases, with 17 bases between the two germline ends. CDR3 bases: TGTGCCAGCAGCCCAAGAAGGCTAGCCTCCGAGCAGTACTTC. Its protein product is CASSPRRLASEQYF.

The gene calls are TRBV7-8 and TRBJ1-1; possible D gene TRBD1, 5 bases. Between the trimmed V and J ends, which lost 1 base and 7 bases, there was a span of 16 bases. The CDR3 length is 15 residues. CDR1 is SGHVS, CDR2 FQNEAQ, per germline. CDR3 sequence: CASSLVPGIRDEAFF. CDR3 coding DNA: TGTGCCAGCAGCTTAGTACCGGGGATCAGGGATGAAGCTTTCTTT.